This TCR beta chain is from a study of blood T cell repertoires in COVID-19. Overall study context: Whether acute or convalescent, the COVID-19 samples came from the United States, Italy and Spain. PBMCs, B-cell-depleted T cells, or T cells provided the cDNA or gDNA that made up the material.

Original methodology: Reference gene primer amplification gave nucleated cell count estimates. Assay: immunoSEQ multiplex PCR; the TCRdb copy retains only in-frame clones and omits some. V and J calls and clone size are those listed in that table; D and trimming were worked out from the DNA. Among 150,000 to 200,000 clones listed, 88% were seen once. In this sample, this clone turned up a few times. Trimming took 6 bases from V and 4 from J; bases not matched to a gene: 1. Germline V lookup: CDR1 LNHDA, CDR2 SQIVND (reference sequence). This CDR3 has 13 amino acids. The sequence was collected from a human donor in a cohort sampled during active COVID-19. The material sequenced was peripheral blood. The gene calls are TRBV19 and TRBJ1-1, with TRBD1 identical over 11 bases. CDR3 region: CASRDRGLTEAFF. The DNA for the CDR3 is TGTGCCAGTAGGGACAGGGGGCTCACTGAAGCTTTCTTT.